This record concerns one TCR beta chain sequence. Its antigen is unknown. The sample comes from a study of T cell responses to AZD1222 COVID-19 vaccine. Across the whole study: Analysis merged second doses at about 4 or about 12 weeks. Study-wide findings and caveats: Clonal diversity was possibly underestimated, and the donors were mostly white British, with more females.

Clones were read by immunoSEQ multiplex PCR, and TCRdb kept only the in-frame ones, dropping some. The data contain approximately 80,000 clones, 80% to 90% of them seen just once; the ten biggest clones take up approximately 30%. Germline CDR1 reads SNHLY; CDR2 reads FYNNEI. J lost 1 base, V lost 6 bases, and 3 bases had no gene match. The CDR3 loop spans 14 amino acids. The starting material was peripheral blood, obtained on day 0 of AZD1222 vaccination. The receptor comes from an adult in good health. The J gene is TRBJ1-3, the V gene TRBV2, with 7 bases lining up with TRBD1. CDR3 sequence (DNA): TGTGCCAGCAGCAAACAGGGGTCTGGAAACACCATATATTTT. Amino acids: CASSKQGSGNTIYF. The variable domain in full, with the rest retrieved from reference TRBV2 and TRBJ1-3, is EPEVTQTPSHQVTQMGQEVILRCVPISNHLYFYWYRQILGQKVEFLVSFYNNEISEKSEIFDDQFSVERPDGSNFTLKIRSTKLEDSAMYFCASSKQGSGNTIYFGEGSWLTVV.